This TCR beta chain was found in a study of identifying expanded T cells in peripheral blood. The table lists this clone with a count of one. What it binds is unknown. Study-wide findings and caveats: Roughly two-week clone count variance significantly increased as total template count grew. Over two and four weeks, about 15 and 19 clones changed, versus around 1.1 between replicates.

Collection occurred without any documented infections or immune events in donors. Using immunoSEQ multiplex PCR, the repertoire was profiled, and TCRdb retains in-frame clones only, with some absent. The sample has 45,000 to 60,000 clones, approximately 82% seen once. CDR3 length: 18 residues. CDR1 is MRHNA, CDR2 SNTAGT, per germline. Trimming left V 0 bases short and J 9 bases short, with 24 bases between. This chain links TRBV6-4 with TRBJ2-4; perhaps TRBD2 as D (6 bases). The source material was blood. This clonotype originated in a person between 18 and 69 years old in good health. In DNA, the CDR3 is TGTGCCAGCAGTGACTCGACGGGGGAGATTACCCCGCCGGGCATTCAGTACTTC. This encodes CASSDSTGEITPPGIQYF.